Shown below are 27 T cell receptor beta chains from a single sample sequenced in a study of cytomegalovirus exposure and HLA in healthy donors. The study ran its PCR with 60 Vbeta and 13 Jbeta primers. Generated by immunoSEQ multiplex PCR, the TCRdb table keeps only in-frame clones and is missing some. Found here are more than 200,000 clones, approximately 80% of them singletons; the top ten hold roughly 0.22%. Material: PBMCs. The source is a girl aged 2 to 9 in good health and CMV-seronegative.

V is TRBV19 and J is TRBJ2-1; the D gene is possibly TRBD2 (5 bases). The CDR3 is 15 amino acids. Germline CDR1 LNHDA, CDR2 SQIVND (reference sequence). Trimming removed 3 bases from V and 5 bases from J, with 14 bases in between. Written as DNA, the CDR3 is TGTGCCAGTAGTATGTCTGGACTGGACCACAATGAGCAGTTCTTC. This encodes CASSMSGLDHNEQFF.

The chain employs TRBV10-3 and TRBJ1-3; 8 positions match TRBD1. Per the germline V gene, CDR1 is ENHRY and CDR2 is SYGVKD. The junction had 8 bases not matched to a gene; V was cut back by 7 bases and J by 3 bases. The CDR3 has 15 residues. CDR3 DNA sequence: TGTGCCATCACTTCCCAGGGGGCACGTGGAAACACCATATATTTT. Translated, it gives CAITSQGARGNTIYF.

The chain joins TRBV7-6 to TRBJ2-5; no reliable D call. The V gene lost 5 bases and the J gene lost 5 bases, with 9 bases spanning the gap. The CDR3 totals 12 residues. Germline CDR1 SGHVS, CDR2 FNYEAQ. The CDR3 spells CASSLGWETQYF. The CDR3 nucleotides are TGTGCCAGCAGCCTGGGCTGGGAGACCCAGTACTTC. The full variable domain, its missing parts supplied by reference TRBV7-6 and TRBJ2-5, is GAGVSQSPRYKVTKRGQDVALRCDPISGHVSLYWYRQALGQGPEFLTYFNYEAQQDKSGLPNDRFSAERPEGSISTLTIQRTEQRDSAMYRCASSLGWETQYFGPGTRLLVL.

This sequence joins TRBV15 and TRBJ2-1, with TRBD1 matching over 9 bases. Trimming took 4 bases from V and 8 from J; bases not matched to a gene: 9. The CDR3 has 15 amino acids. CDR1 is LNHNV and CDR2 is YYDKDF in the germline V gene (reference sequence). This CDR3 is CATSKTGGKDDEQFF. The CDR3, as DNA: TGTGCCACCAGCAAAACAGGGGGCAAGGATGATGAGCAGTTCTTC.

This clone was observed a few times. V is TRBV6-1 and J is TRBJ1-4, with 8 bases aligning to TRBD1. Germline V gives CDR1 MNHNS, CDR2 SASEGT. There are 14 residues in the CDR3. The V segment lost 6 bases and the J segment 8 bases; nucleotides outside the gene matches: 8. The CDR3 bases are TGTGCCAGCAGGACAGGGGTTGGCGGGGAAAAACTGTTTTTT. Its translation is CASRTGVGGEKLFF.

This chain joins TRBV5-6 and TRBJ1-3; D is undetermined. This CDR3 has 15 amino acids. CDR1 and CDR2 from the germline V gene are SGHDT and YYEEEE. V was cut by 2 bases and J by 0 bases, with 9 bases left in between. Written as DNA, the CDR3 is TGTGCCAGCAGCTTTATACAGAGCTCTGGAAACACCATATATTTT. This sequence encodes CASSFIQSSGNTIYF. Full variable domain (missing parts from reference TRBV5-6 and TRBJ1-3): DAGVTQSPTHLIKTRGQQVTLRCSPKSGHDTVSWYQQALGQGPQFIFQYYEEEERQRGNFPDRFSGHQFPNYSSELNVNALLLGDSALYLCASSFIQSSGNTIYFGEGSWLTVV.

This chain joins TRBV4-1 and TRBJ2-7; D is perhaps TRBD1 (5 bases). V gave up 4 bases and J gave up 2 bases, with 9 bases separating them. The CDR3 has 13 residues. Germline V gene sequence: CDR1 MGHRA, CDR2 YSYEKL. CDR3 sequence reads: CASSRATAYEQYF. The CDR3 nucleotides read TGCGCCAGCAGCCGAGCGACAGCCTACGAGCAGTACTTC.

V is TRBV10-2 and J is TRBJ1-2; 10 positions agree with TRBD1. Unmatched junction bases numbered 9, after V lost 6 bases and J lost 5 bases. Germline CDR1 and CDR2: WSHSY and SAAADI. The CDR3 loop spans 15 amino acids. Here the CDR3 reads CASSDSPGQGYGYTF. The CDR3 DNA is TGCGCCAGCAGCGATAGTCCGGGACAGGGGTATGGCTACACCTTC.

The chain has TRBV6-5 and TRBJ2-3; a weak D match, TRBD2 (6 bases). The CDR3 length is 15 residues. Germline V lookup: CDR1 MNHEY, CDR2 SVGAGI. V lost 2 bases to trimming and J lost 2 bases, with 11 bases between them. The CDR3 reads CASSYGWGLTDTQYF. As DNA, the CDR3 is TGTGCCAGCAGTTACGGGTGGGGACTCACAGATACGCAGTATTTT.

In its sample, this clone was seen a few times. The gene calls are TRBV18 and TRBJ1-1; 8 bases align to TRBD1. After removal of 5 bases from V and 2 bases from J, the junction contained 1 base not matched to a gene. This CDR3 has 13 amino acids. Germline lookup yields CDR1 KGHSH and CDR2 LQKENI. The CDR3 region is CASSGQGNTEAFF. DNA for the CDR3: TGTGCCAGCTCAGGACAGGGCAACACTGAAGCTTTCTTT.

This chain connects TRBV29-1 to TRBJ2-5; tentative D call: TRBD2 (6 bases). This CDR3 contains 15 residues. Germline CDR1 and CDR2: SQVTM and ANQGSEA. Trimming took 6 bases from V and 3 from J, leaving 20 bases between them. Written as DNA, the CDR3 is TGCAGCGTGGGGGTGACTAGGAGGTTCGAAGAGACCCAGTACTTC. Its translation: CSVGVTRRFEETQYF. Based on the CDR3 plus reference TRBV29-1 and TRBJ2-5, the full variable domain is SAVISQKPSRDICQRGTSLTIQCQVDSQVTMMFWYRQQPGQSLTLIATANQGSEATYESGFVIDKFPISRPNLTFSTLTVSNMSPEDSSIYLCSVGVTRRFEETQYFGPGTRLLVL.

The V and J genes are TRBV5-4 and TRBJ2-1; D possibly corresponds to TRBD2 (7 bases). Germline CDR1 is SGHNT and CDR2 is YYREEE (reference sequence). The V end was cut by 4 bases, the J end by 5 bases, with 16 bases between. The CDR3 length is 15 residues. The CDR3 spells CASSRGGLADNEQFF. CDR3 sequence (DNA): TGTGCCAGCAGCAGGGGGGGGCTAGCGGACAATGAGCAGTTCTTC.

V gene TRBV11-2 combines with J gene TRBJ2-1, with TRBD2 identical over 7 bases. The V gene's germline CDR1 is SGHAT and CDR2 FQNNGV. The CDR3 is made up of 16 amino acids. V lost 2 bases, J lost 8 bases, and 12 bases stayed unmatched. CDR3 DNA sequence: TGTGCCAGCAGCTTAAGGGGAGGGGCCAGTGGGTATGAGCAGTTCTTC. It specifies CASSLRGGASGYEQFF. The full variable domain, completed using reference TRBV11-2 and TRBJ2-1, is EAGVAQSPRYKIIEKRQSVAFWCNPISGHATLYWYQQILGQGPKLLIQFQNNGVVDDSQLPKDRFSAERLKGVDSTLKIQPAKLEDSAVYLCASSLRGGASGYEQFFGPGTRLTVL.

The chain employs TRBV7-6 and TRBJ2-4; TRBD1 matches at 7 bases. V lost 6 bases to trimming and J lost 6 bases; unmatched junction nucleotides: 8. There are 14 residues in the CDR3. CDR1 is SGHVS, CDR2 FNYEAQ, per germline. The CDR3 here is CASSPDRDRNIQYF. The DNA of the CDR3 is TGTGCCAGCAGTCCAGACAGGGATAGAAACATTCAGTACTTC. The complete variable domain, with remaining parts taken from reference TRBV7-6 and TRBJ2-4, reads GAGVSQSPRYKVTKRGQDVALRCDPISGHVSLYWYRQALGQGPEFLTYFNYEAQQDKSGLPNDRFSAERPEGSISTLTIQRTEQRDSAMYRCASSPDRDRNIQYFGAGTRLSVL.

Regarding this clone: The sample holds other DNA sequences that translate to the same CDR3. The chain couples TRBV2 to TRBJ2-7; 7 nucleotides align to TRBD2. V lost 6 bases, J lost 1 base, and 0 bases stayed unmatched. This CDR3 comprises 12 residues. Germline CDR1 and CDR2: SNHLY and FYNNEI. The CDR3 region has the DNA TGTGCCAGCAGGGGGGGGTCCTACGAGCAGTACTTC. This sequence encodes CASRGGSYEQYF.

In its sample, this clone was seen a few times. The CDR3 DNA sequence: TGTGCCAGCAGTTGGGGACAGGGGGCGTATGAGCAGTACTTC. As protein: CASSWGQGAYEQYF. The chain is built from TRBV27 and TRBJ2-7; 12 bases align to TRBD1. The CDR3 is 14 residues long. The V gene end was trimmed by 4 bases and the J gene end by 7 bases; junction bases not matched to a gene: 5. Germline assignment: CDR1 MNHEY and CDR2 SMNVEV (reference sequence).

The rearrangement links TRBV6-1 to TRBJ2-7; TRBD2 is a possible D gene (6 bases). Deletions cut 3 bases from V and 4 bases from J, with 13 bases between. This CDR3 has 14 residues. Germline V CDR1 and CDR2: MNHNS, SASEGT. Here the CDR3 reads CASSDGRASYEQYF. The DNA for the CDR3 is TGTGCCAGCAGTGACGGGAGAGCAAGTTACGAGCAGTACTTC.

The rearrangement joins TRBV20-1 to TRBJ2-7; the D is unclear. Deletions cut 3 bases from V and 2 bases from J, with 5 bases between. CDR1 and CDR2 from the germline V gene are DFQATT and SNEGSKA (reference sequence). This CDR3 is 11 amino acids long. CDR3 nucleotide sequence: TGCAGTGCTAGCGCAGCCTACGAGCAGTACTTC. Translation gives CSASAAYEQYF.

The chain joins TRBV25-1 to TRBJ2-6; 12 bases align to TRBD1. This CDR3 contains 17 residues. The germline V gene encodes CDR1 MGHDK and CDR2 SYGVNS. Losses at the gene ends were 5 bases for V and 2 bases for J; bases not matched to a gene: 4. The CDR3 sequence is CASSLGQGAAGANVLTF. CDR3 nucleotide sequence: TGTGCCAGCAGTCTGGGACAGGGGGCTGCTGGGGCCAACGTCCTGACTTTC.

The chain is built from TRBV19 and TRBJ2-6, with D perhaps matching TRBD1 (6 bases). CDR1 is LNHDA, CDR2 SQIVND, per germline (reference sequence). CDR3 length: 15 amino acids. Trimming removed 5 bases at V and 3 bases at J, with 11 bases between. The CDR3 is CASSPGALGANVLTF. CDR3 coding DNA: TGTGCCAGTAGTCCAGGGGCCCTTGGGGCCAACGTCCTGACTTTC.

The chain uses TRBV5-6 and TRBJ1-5, with D hard to call. The V and J ends lost 1 base and 7 bases respectively, with 12 bases between them. Per germline, CDR1 SGHDT and CDR2 YYEEEE. This CDR3 has 14 residues. This CDR3 reads CASSLTTKAQPQHF. For the CDR3, the DNA is TGTGCCAGCAGCTTGACAACAAAAGCGCAGCCCCAGCATTTT.

This chain joins TRBV29-1 and TRBJ2-2, with 8 positions matching TRBD1. J was trimmed by 6 bases and V by 7 bases; bases with no gene match: 7. The CDR3 length is 13 residues. Germline loops: CDR1 SQVTM, CDR2 ANQGSEA. The CDR3, as DNA: TGCAGCGGCACACAGGGGGAGGCCGGGGAGCTGTTTTTT. As protein: CSGTQGEAGELFF.

The chain is built from TRBV11-2 and TRBJ2-5, with a possible D match to TRBD1 (6 bases). V dropped 1 base and J dropped 6 bases, with 9 bases sitting between them. The V gene's germline CDR1 is SGHAT and CDR2 FQNNGV. CDR3 length: 13 residues. CDR3 sequence: CASSLVGGQTQYF. CDR3 in DNA: TGTGCCAGCAGCTTAGTAGGGGGACAGACCCAGTACTTC.

This clone was seen a single time. The V call is TRBV5-1, the J call TRBJ1-2; possibly TRBD1 for D (6 bases). V was trimmed by 4 bases and J by 6 bases, leaving 16 bases between them. CDR3 length equals 14 residues. The germline gives CDR1 SGHRS, CDR2 YFSETQ. The CDR3 nucleotides are TGCGCCAGCAGCGCCCCAAACAGGGTCAATGGCTACACCTTC. Its translation: CASSAPNRVNGYTF.

This chain links TRBV6-5 with TRBJ1-1; D is perhaps TRBD1 (6 bases). Between the trimmed V and J ends, which lost 6 bases and 4 bases, there was a span of 12 bases. Germline V CDR1 and CDR2: MNHEY, SVGAGI. The CDR3 spans 13 residues. CDR3 sequence (DNA): TGTGCCAGCAGGTGGACCAGGGGCACTGAAGCTTTCTTT. Encoded protein: CASRWTRGTEAFF.

This clone was observed a handful of times. The rearrangement uses TRBV19 and TRBJ1-1; D is perhaps TRBD1 (5 bases). Trimming shortened V by 3 bases and J by 1 base, and 12 bases separated the two germline ends. Germline V gives CDR1 LNHDA, CDR2 SQIVND (reference sequence). The CDR3 runs to 15 residues. DNA of the CDR3: TGTGCCAGTAGTATTTGGGTCGGGGGGAACACTGAAGCTTTCTTT. Its protein is CASSIWVGGNTEAFF. Full variable domain (remainder filled in from reference TRBV19 and TRBJ1-1): DGGITQSPKYLFRKEGQNVTLSCEQNLNHDAMYWYRQDPGQGLRLIYYSQIVNDFQKGDIAEGYSVSREKKESFPLTVTSAQKNPTAFYLCASSIWVGGNTEAFFGQGTRLTVV.

The chain recombines TRBV11-2 with TRBJ1-2, with 8 bases fitting TRBD1. Germline CDR1 reads SGHAT; CDR2 reads FQNNGV. The CDR3 is 12 residues long. The ends lost 11 bases at V and 6 bases at J; junction bases unmatched: 8. The CDR3 loop reads CAHQGAGDGYTF. DNA for the CDR3: TGTGCCCACCAGGGGGCGGGGGATGGCTACACCTTC.